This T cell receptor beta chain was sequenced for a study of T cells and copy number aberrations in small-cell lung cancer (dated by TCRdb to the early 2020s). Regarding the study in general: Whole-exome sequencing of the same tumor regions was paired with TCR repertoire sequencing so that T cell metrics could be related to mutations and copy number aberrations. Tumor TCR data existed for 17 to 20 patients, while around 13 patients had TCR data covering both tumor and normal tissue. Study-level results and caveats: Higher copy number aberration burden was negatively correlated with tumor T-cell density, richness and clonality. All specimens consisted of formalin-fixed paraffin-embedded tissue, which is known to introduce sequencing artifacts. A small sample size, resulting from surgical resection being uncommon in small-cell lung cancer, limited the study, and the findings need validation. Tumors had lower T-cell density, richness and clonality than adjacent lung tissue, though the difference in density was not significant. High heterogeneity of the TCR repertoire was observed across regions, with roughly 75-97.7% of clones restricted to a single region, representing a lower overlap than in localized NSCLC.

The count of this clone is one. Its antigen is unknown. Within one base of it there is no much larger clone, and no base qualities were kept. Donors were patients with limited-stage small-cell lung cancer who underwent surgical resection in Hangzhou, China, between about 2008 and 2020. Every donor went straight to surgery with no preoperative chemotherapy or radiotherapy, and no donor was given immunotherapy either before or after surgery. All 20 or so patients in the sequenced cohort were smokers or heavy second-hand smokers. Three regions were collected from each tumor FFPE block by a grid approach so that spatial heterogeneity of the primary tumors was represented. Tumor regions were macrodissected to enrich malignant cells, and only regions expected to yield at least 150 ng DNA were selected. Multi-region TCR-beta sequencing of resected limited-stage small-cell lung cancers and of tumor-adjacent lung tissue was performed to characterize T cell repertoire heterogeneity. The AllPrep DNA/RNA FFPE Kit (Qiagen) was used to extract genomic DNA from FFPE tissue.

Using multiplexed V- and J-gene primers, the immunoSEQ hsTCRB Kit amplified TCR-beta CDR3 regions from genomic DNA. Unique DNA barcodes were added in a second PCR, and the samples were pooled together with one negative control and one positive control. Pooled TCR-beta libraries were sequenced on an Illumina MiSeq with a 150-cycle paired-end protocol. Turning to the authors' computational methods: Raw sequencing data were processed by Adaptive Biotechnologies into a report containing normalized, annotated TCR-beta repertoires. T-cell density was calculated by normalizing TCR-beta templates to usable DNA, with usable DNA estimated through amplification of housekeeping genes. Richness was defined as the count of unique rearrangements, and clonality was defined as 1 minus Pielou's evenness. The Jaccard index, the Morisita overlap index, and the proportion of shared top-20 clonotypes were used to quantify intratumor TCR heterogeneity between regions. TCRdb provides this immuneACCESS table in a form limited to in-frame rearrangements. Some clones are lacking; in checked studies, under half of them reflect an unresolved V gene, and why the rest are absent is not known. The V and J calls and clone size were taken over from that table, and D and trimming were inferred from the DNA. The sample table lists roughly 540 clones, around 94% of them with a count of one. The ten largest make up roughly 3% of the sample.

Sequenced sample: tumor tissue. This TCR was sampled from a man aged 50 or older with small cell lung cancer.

The DNA is as follows: TGTGCCAGTAGCCAGGACCCCACCGGGGAGCTGTTTTTT. It translates to CASSQDPTGELFF. This receptor chain uses TRBV19 and TRBJ2-2; the D gene is not confidently resolved. The CDR3, cysteine through phenylalanine, is 13 amino acids long. Only the CDR3 DNA is retained, 39 bases long and in frame from the first base. V is reduced by 6 bases and J by 4 bases, leaving a spacing of 9 bases between them. The CDR1 and CDR2 encoded by the germline V gene (reference sequence) are LNHDA and SQIVND.